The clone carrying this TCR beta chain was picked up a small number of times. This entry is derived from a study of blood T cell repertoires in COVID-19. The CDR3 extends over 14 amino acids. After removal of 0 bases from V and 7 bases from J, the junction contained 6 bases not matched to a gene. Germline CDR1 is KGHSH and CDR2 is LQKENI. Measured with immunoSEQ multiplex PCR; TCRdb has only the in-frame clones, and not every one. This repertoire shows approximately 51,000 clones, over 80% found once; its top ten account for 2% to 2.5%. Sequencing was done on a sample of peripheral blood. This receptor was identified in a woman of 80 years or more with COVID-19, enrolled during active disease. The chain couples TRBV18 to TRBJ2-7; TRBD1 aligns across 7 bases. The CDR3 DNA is TGTGCCAGCTCACCACCCCCAGGGGGTGAAGAGCAGTACTTC. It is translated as CASSPPPGGEEQYF. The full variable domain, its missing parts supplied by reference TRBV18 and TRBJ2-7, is NAGVMQNPRHLVRRRGQEARLRCSPMKGHSHVYWYRQLPEEGLKFMVYLQKENIIDESGMPKERFSAEFPKEGPSILRIQQVVRGDSAAYFCASSPPPGGEEQYFGPGTRLTVT.